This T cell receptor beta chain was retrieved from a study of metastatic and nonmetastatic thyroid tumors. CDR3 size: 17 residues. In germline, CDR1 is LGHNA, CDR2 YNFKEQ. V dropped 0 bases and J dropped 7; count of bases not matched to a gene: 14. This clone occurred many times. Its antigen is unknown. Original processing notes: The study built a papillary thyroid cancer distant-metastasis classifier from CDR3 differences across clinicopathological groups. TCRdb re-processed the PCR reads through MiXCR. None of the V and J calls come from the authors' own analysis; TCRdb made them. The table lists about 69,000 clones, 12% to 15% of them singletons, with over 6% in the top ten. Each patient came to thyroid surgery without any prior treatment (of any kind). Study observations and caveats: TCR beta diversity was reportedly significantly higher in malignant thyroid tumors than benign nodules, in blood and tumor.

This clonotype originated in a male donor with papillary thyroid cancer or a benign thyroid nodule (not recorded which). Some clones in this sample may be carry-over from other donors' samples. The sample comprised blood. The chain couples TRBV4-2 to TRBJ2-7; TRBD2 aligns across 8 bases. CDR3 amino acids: CASSQDPGGTGTKEQYF. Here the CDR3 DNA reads TGTGCCAGCAGCCAAGATCCGGGAGGGACTGGTACTAAGGAGCAGTACTTC.